The 19 T cell receptor beta chains given below trace back to one sample, sequenced in a study of PD-1 blockade in classical Hodgkin lymphoma. Specified time point: cycle 4 day 1 (C4D1), after 6 weeks of nivolumab. Every single patient, without exception, relapsed after autologous stem cell transplantation, and brentuximab vedotin exposure varied. The data were produced by immunoSEQ multiplex PCR, yet TCRdb's version contains in-frame clones alone and is incomplete. The sample has about 24,000 clones, 81% seen once. The sequenced sample was peripheral blood mononuclear cells (PBMCs), obtained before the fourth cycle of nivolumab. These receptors originate from a human donor with classical Hodgkin lymphoma.

This chain joins TRBV21-1 and TRBJ1-2. TRBV21-1 is classified as a pseudogene. The CDR3 is 17 residues long. The CDR3, as DNA: TGTGCCAGCAGCAAAGGAGTTTTTCGGCGGAAGCTCTATGGCTACACCTTC. It codes for CASSKGVFRRKLYGYTF.

V usage is TRBV6-1 and J usage is TRBJ2-7; maybe TRBD1 (5 bases). The V end was cut by 0 bases, the J end by 2 bases, with 14 bases between. Germline V gene sequence: CDR1 MNHNS, CDR2 SASEGT. The CDR3 has 16 amino acids. The CDR3 spells CASSEAPAGPPYEQYF. The CDR3 DNA sequence: TGTGCCAGCAGTGAAGCGCCAGCAGGGCCTCCCTACGAGCAGTACTTC.

The genes are TRBV30 and TRBJ2-5, with 7 bases aligning to TRBD1. CDR1 and CDR2 (germline): GTSNPN, SVGIG (reference sequence). V was clipped by 3 bases and J by 6 bases; unmatched bases: 13. CDR3 length equals 15 residues. The CDR3 bases are TGTGCCTGGAGCTTTAAGGACCGGGACAGAAAGACCCAGTACTTC. Translated: CAWSFKDRDRKTQYF. Together with reference TRBV30 and TRBJ2-5, the CDR3 gives the full variable domain: SQTIHQWPATLVQPVGSPLSLECTVEGTSNPNLYWYRQAAGRGLQLLFYSVGIGQISSEVPQNLSASRPQDRQFILSSKKLLLSDSGFYLCAWSFKDRDRKTQYFGPGTRLLVL.

This clone was seen a handful of times. V usage is TRBV19 and J usage is TRBJ1-5; D call uncertain. From germline, CDR1 is LNHDA and CDR2 SQIVND (reference sequence). The CDR3 consists of 14 residues. V lost 0 bases, J lost 0 bases, and 3 bases lay in between. CDR3 coding DNA: TGTGCCAGTAGTATAGACAGTAGCAATCAGCCCCAGCATTTT. Its translation: CASSIDSSNQPQHF.

The chain combines TRBV30 with TRBJ2-2; 7 bases match TRBD2. Germline V gene data show CDR1 as GTSNPN and CDR2 as SVGIG (reference sequence). Unmatched junction bases numbered 0, after V lost 2 bases and J lost 0 bases. This CDR3 region has 14 residues. CDR3 loop: CAWSSGANTGELFF. CDR3 nucleotides: TGTGCCTGGAGTAGCGGGGCGAACACCGGGGAGCTGTTTTTT.

The chain recombines TRBV5-1 with TRBJ2-1, with a tentative D call TRBD2 (6 bases). This CDR3 spans 14 amino acids. V dropped 4 bases and J dropped 6 bases, with 14 bases sitting between them. CDR1 SGHRS and CDR2 YFSETQ come from the germline V gene. The chain's CDR3 is CASSGAGPPNEQFF. CDR3 bases: TGCGCCAGCAGCGGCGCGGGGCCCCCCAATGAGCAGTTCTTC. The whole variable domain, remainder taken from reference TRBV5-1 and TRBJ2-1, is KAGVTQTPRYLIKTRGQQVTLSCSPISGHRSVSWYQQTPGQGLQFLFEYFSETQRNKGNFPGRFSGRQFSNSRSEMNVSTLELGDSALYLCASSGAGPPNEQFFGPGTRLTVL.

The chain has TRBV7-9 and TRBJ2-1, with 13 bases identical to TRBD2. This CDR3 has 19 amino acids. The germline V gene has CDR1 SEHNR and CDR2 FQNEAQ (reference sequence). V was pared by 3 bases and J by 0 bases, with 8 bases of the junction left unmatched. Here the CDR3 reads CASSFLGLAGPSSYNEQFF. The CDR3 DNA is TGTGCCAGCAGCTTTCTGGGACTAGCGGGGCCCAGCTCCTACAATGAGCAGTTCTTC.

This chain connects TRBV27 to TRBJ2-1; 14 bases are shared with TRBD2. Per the germline V gene, CDR1 is MNHEY and CDR2 is SMNVEV (reference sequence). After removal of 9 bases from V and 8 bases from J, the junction contained 9 bases not matched to a gene. The CDR3 sequence is 15 residues long. The CDR3 sequence: CASNPWGLAGDEQFF. The CDR3 region has the DNA TGTGCCAGTAACCCTTGGGGACTAGCGGGAGATGAGCAGTTCTTC.

The V call is TRBV28, the J call TRBJ2-7; D may be TRBD1 (5 bases). The CDR3 contains 14 residues. From germline, CDR1 is MDHEN and CDR2 SYDVKM. V shed 8 bases and J shed 2 bases, with 16 bases lying between them. The CDR3 bases are TGTGCCAGCTATCCGGCAGGGTGGACCTACGAGCAGTACTTC. This codes for CASYPAGWTYEQYF.

The J gene is TRBJ2-1, the V gene TRBV25-1; 7 bases agree with TRBD2. V trimming: 3 bases; J trimming: 1 base; junction bases outside the gene matches: 3. The CDR3 contains 15 residues. The germline gives CDR1 MGHDK, CDR2 SYGVNS. In nucleotides, the CDR3 is TGTGCCAGCAGTGAGACTAGCCGGTCCTACAATGAGCAGTTCTTC. Translating gives CASSETSRSYNEQFF.

This clone was seen once. The gene calls are TRBV2 and TRBJ1-4, with D perhaps matching TRBD1 (5 bases). Germline V gene data show CDR1 as SNHLY and CDR2 as FYNNEI. Trimming took 8 bases from V and 5 from J, leaving 15 bases between them. This CDR3 spans 14 amino acids. CDR3 sequence: CASYRRLANEKLFF. CDR3 in DNA: TGTGCCAGCTACAGGCGACTCGCCAATGAAAAACTGTTTTTT.

The chain has TRBV20-1 and TRBJ2-3; D may be TRBD1 or TRBD2 (5 bases each). Germline CDR1 DFQATT, CDR2 SNEGSKA (reference sequence). This CDR3 contains 11 residues. V was clipped by 7 bases and J by 4 bases, with 9 bases between them. The DNA of the CDR3 is TGCAGTGGTCAGGGACCAGATACGCAGTATTTT. It encodes CSGQGPDTQYF.

The chain uses TRBV30 and TRBJ1-4, with D possibly matching TRBD1 (5 bases). V was trimmed by 5 bases and J by 4 bases, leaving 11 bases between them. The germline gives CDR1 GTSNPN, CDR2 SVGIG (reference sequence). CDR3 length equals 13 residues. The CDR3 here is CAWAGEVNEKLFF. In DNA, the CDR3 is TGTGCCTGGGCGGGGGAAGTTAATGAAAAACTGTTTTTT.

The J gene is TRBJ2-5, the V gene TRBV21-1. TRBV21-1 is marked as a pseudogene. This CDR3 comprises 12 residues. In nucleotides, the CDR3 is TGTGCCAGCAGCAAATCCCAAGAGACCCAGTACTTC. Its protein product is CASSKSQETQYF.

The V and J genes are TRBV12-1 and TRBJ1-5; TRBD1, as called in the table, went unchecked against the DNA. TRBV12-1 is shown as a pseudogene. CDR3 length equals 11 residues. The CDR3 spells CASLTNQPQHF. DNA for the CDR3: TGTGCCAGCTTGACAAATCAGCCCCAGCATTTT.

This clone came up a few times. This sequence joins TRBV7-9 and TRBJ1-1, with a tentative D call TRBD1 (5 bases). Trimming took 5 bases from V and 4 from J, leaving 14 bases between them. The germline gives CDR1 SEHNR, CDR2 FQNEAQ (reference sequence). The CDR3 spans 14 residues. CDR3 amino acids: CASSQGGGLTEAFF. Here the CDR3 DNA reads TGTGCCAGCAGCCAGGGAGGAGGGCTCACTGAAGCTTTCTTT.

V is TRBV9 and J is TRBJ2-1, with D uncertain. Trimming stripped 2 bases from V and 6 bases from J, with 12 bases between. CDR1 and CDR2 (germline): SGDLS, YYNGEE. The CDR3 totals 14 residues. The CDR3 DNA reads TGTGCCAGCAGCGTCGTAGCCACTTTCAATGAGCAGTTCTTC. It yields the protein CASSVVATFNEQFF.

This clone was picked up a small number of times. The chain links TRBV14 to TRBJ2-7; 8 nucleotides line up with TRBD2. The J segment lost 7 bases and the V segment lost 4 bases, leaving 6 bases of the junction unmatched. The germline V gene has CDR1 SGHDN and CDR2 FVKESK. There are 13 residues in the CDR3. The CDR3 sequence is CASSPLAGGEQYF. The CDR3 nucleotides read TGTGCCAGCAGCCCCCTAGCGGGCGGGGAGCAGTACTTC.

The chain uses TRBV5-4 and TRBJ2-7; D is possibly TRBD1 (5 bases). Germline V CDR1 and CDR2: SGHNT, YYREEE (reference sequence). The V end was cut by 0 bases, the J end by 5 bases, with 9 bases between. The CDR3 loop spans 13 amino acids. The chain's CDR3 is CASSLAGRDEQYF. The DNA of the CDR3 is TGTGCCAGCAGCTTGGCCGGCAGGGACGAGCAGTACTTC.